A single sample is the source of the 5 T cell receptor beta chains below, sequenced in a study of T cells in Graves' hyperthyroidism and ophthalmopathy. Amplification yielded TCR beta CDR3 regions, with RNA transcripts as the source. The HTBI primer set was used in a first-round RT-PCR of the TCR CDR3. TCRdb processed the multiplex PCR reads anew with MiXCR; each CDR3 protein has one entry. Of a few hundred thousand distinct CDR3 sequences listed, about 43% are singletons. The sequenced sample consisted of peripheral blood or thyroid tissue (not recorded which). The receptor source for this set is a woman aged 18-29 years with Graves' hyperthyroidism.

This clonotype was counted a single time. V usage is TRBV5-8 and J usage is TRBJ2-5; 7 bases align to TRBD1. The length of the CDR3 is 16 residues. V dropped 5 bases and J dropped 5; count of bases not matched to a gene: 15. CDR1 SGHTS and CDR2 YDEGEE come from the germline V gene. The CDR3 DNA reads TGTGCCAGCAGTTCACCACCAGACAGGGCTGAGGAGACCCAGTACTTC. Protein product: CASSSPPDRAEETQYF.

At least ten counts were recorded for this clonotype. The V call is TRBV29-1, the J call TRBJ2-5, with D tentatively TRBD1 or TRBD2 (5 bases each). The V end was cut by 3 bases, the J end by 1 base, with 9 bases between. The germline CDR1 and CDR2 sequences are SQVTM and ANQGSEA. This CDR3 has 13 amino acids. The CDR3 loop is CSVEGRFQETQYF. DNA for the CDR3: TGCAGCGTTGAGGGACGGTTCCAAGAGACCCAGTACTTC. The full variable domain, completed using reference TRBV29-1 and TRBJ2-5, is SAVISQKPSRDICQRGTSLTIQCQVDSQVTMMFWYRQQPGQSLTLIATANQGSEATYESGFVIDKFPISRPNLTFSTLTVSNMSPEDSSIYLCSVEGRFQETQYFGPGTRLLVL.

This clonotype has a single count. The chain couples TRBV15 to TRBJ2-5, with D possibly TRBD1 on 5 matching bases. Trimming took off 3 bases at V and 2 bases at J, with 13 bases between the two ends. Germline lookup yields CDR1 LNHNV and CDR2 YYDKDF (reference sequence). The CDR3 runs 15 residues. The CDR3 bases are TGTGCCACCAGCAGTTTACCGGACACGCAAGAGACCCAGTACTTC. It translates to CATSSLPDTQETQYF.

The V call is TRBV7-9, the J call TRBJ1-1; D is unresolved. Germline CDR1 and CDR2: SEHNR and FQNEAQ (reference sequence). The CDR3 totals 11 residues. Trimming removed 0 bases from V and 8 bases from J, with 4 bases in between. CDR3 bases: TGTGCCAGCAGCTTAGCCAGGGAAGCTTTCTTT. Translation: CASSLAREAFF.

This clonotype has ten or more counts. The CDR3 loop reads CASRGGTGGEKLFF. In nucleotides, the CDR3 is TGCGCCAGCAGGGGCGGGACAGGGGGTGAAAAACTGTTTTTT. The chain carries TRBV5-1 and TRBJ1-4; 11 bases map to TRBD1. J was trimmed by 7 bases and V by 5 bases; bases with no gene match: 4. The CDR3 loop spans 14 amino acids. Per germline, CDR1 SGHRS and CDR2 YFSETQ.